This entry lists 22 T cell receptor beta chains sequenced from one sample in a study of shared clonotypes between healthy human individuals (TCRdb year 2020). CD8 naive samples were CD45RO-negative cells positively selected for CCR7, giving a CD45RA+CCR7+ population that excluded TemRA cells. The library was produced with the immunoSEQ multiplex PCR assay. This immuneACCESS table, as held by TCRdb, lists in-frame sequences with V and J called but not all clones. Of the missing ones, under half trace to an unresolved V gene in checked studies; the others have no known cause. For this sample the table gives about 2.1 million clones, of which roughly 93% were detected only once. The ten largest clones add up to under 2% of the sample. Sequenced sample: naive CD8+ T cells from PBMCs. The sample's cell subset or site, from its label and the paper: CD45RA+CCR7+. These receptors all stem from a man younger than 35 in good health. Some clones in this sample may be carry-over from other donors' samples.

Points on this clone: At the DNA level, this CDR3 is encoded by other sequences in the same sample as well. The rearrangement joins TRBV7-9 to TRBJ2-1; 13 bases align to TRBD2. J lost 5 bases, V lost 5 bases, and 9 bases had no gene match. Germline V gene lookup returns CDR1 SEHNR and CDR2 FQNEAQ (reference sequence). CDR3 length: 17 residues. In DNA form, the CDR3 reads TGTGCCAGCAGCCCGCGGACTAGCGGGAGTATCCACAATGAGCAGTTCTTC. Its translation: CASSPRTSGSIHNEQFF.

A note on this clone: Within the sample, other DNA sequences also encode this same CDR3. The rearrangement links TRBV27 to TRBJ2-7, with a possible D match to TRBD2 (5 bases). The CDR3 has 13 residues. The V and J ends lost 3 bases and 1 base respectively, with 7 bases between them. CDR1 is MNHEY, CDR2 SMNVEV, per germline (reference sequence). CDR3 DNA sequence: TGTGCCAGCAGTTTCGGAGGTTCCTACGAGCAGTACTTC. Amino acids: CASSFGGSYEQYF.

The V call is TRBV27, the J call TRBJ2-2, with 10 positions matching TRBD2. The CDR3 runs to 16 residues. CDR1 and CDR2 (germline): MNHEY, SMNVEV (reference sequence). With 6 bases clipped from V and 0 bases from J, the junction kept 4 bases outside the gene matches. The CDR3 coding sequence is TGTGCCAGCAGACCTCTAGCGGGGGCGAACACCGGGGAGCTGTTTTTT. Its translation: CASRPLAGANTGELFF.

Worth noting for this clone: Other DNA sequences of this sample code for an identical CDR3. The chain employs TRBV29-1 and TRBJ1-2; 9 nucleotides agree with TRBD1. This CDR3 region has 12 residues. Per the germline V gene, CDR1 is SQVTM and CDR2 is ANQGSEA. Trimming cost V 6 bases and J 5 bases; bases outside gene matches: 4. CDR3 nucleotides: TGCAGCGTGGACAGGGGTTATTATGGCTACACCTTC. Amino acid sequence: CSVDRGYYGYTF.

This rearrangement joins TRBV27 to TRBJ1-3; D uncertain. This CDR3 is built from 14 residues. CDR1 and CDR2 (germline): MNHEY, SMNVEV (reference sequence). Trimming pared 4 bases from V and 5 bases from J, leaving 12 bases between. Here the CDR3 reads CASSSGVPRNTIYF. The CDR3 bases are TGTGCCAGCAGTTCCGGGGTACCCAGAAACACCATATATTTT.

The chain links TRBV5-5 to TRBJ2-7; 7 nucleotides match TRBD2. Germline CDR1 SGHKS, CDR2 YYEKEE (reference sequence). The V and J ends lost 4 bases and 0 bases, in that order; junction bases with no gene match: 4. The CDR3 spans 14 residues. The CDR3 bases are TGTGCCAGCAGCCCCGGACTAGGCTCCTACGAGCAGTACTTC. Translation: CASSPGLGSYEQYF.

This sequence joins TRBV9 and TRBJ2-6, with 9 nucleotides matching TRBD1. With V trimmed by 3 bases and J by 0 bases, 4 bases remained unmatched. The CDR3 is made up of 17 amino acids. The germline gives CDR1 SGDLS, CDR2 YYNGEE. Here the CDR3 reads CASSGPGQGSGANVLTF. The CDR3, as DNA: TGTGCCAGCAGCGGGCCGGGACAGGGCTCTGGGGCCAACGTCCTGACTTTC.

The chain links TRBV7-9 to TRBJ1-2; weak D call: TRBD1 (6 bases). Germline V gives CDR1 SEHNR, CDR2 FQNEAQ (reference sequence). The length of the CDR3 is 15 residues. Trimming took off 1 base at V and 5 bases at J, with 14 bases between the two ends. The CDR3 sequence is CASSLENRALYGYTF. CDR3 DNA: TGTGCCAGCAGCTTAGAGAACAGGGCTTTATATGGCTACACCTTC.

The chain recombines TRBV7-8 with TRBJ2-7; no firm D call. Deletions cut 5 bases from V and 2 bases from J, with 16 bases between. From germline, CDR1 is SGHVS and CDR2 FQNEAQ. The CDR3 is made up of 15 amino acids. This CDR3 reads CASSPAGRVTYEQYF. Written as DNA, the CDR3 is TGTGCCAGCAGCCCGGCCGGAAGGGTTACCTACGAGCAGTACTTC.

This clone is a singleton in its sample. This chain joins TRBV18 and TRBJ2-7, with D possibly TRBD2 on 6 matching bases. Germline assignment: CDR1 KGHSH and CDR2 LQKENI. Trimming shortened V by 0 bases and J by 4 bases, and 19 bases separated the two germline ends. CDR3 size: 17 residues. The CDR3 protein is CASSPPRRSGEKYEQYF. CDR3 DNA sequence: TGTGCCAGCTCACCACCGAGGAGGTCGGGAGAGAAATACGAGCAGTACTTC.

The gene calls are TRBV5-8 and TRBJ2-7; 7 nucleotides agree with TRBD1. J was trimmed by 3 bases and V by 1 base; bases with no gene match: 10. The CDR3 extends over 16 amino acids. Germline assignment: CDR1 SGHTS and CDR2 YDEGEE. The CDR3: CASSLQRRGFNYEQYF. As DNA, the CDR3 is TGTGCCAGCAGCTTGCAGCGCAGGGGGTTTAACTACGAGCAGTACTTC.

The chain combines TRBV7-8 with TRBJ2-1, with TRBD2 matching over 16 bases. CDR1 SGHVS and CDR2 FQNEAQ come from the germline V gene. The V segment lost 4 bases and the J segment 7 bases; nucleotides outside the gene matches: 7. The CDR3 totals 17 residues. The CDR3 DNA sequence: TGTGCCAGCAGCTCAAATCCGGGACTAGCGGGAGGGAATGAGCAGTTCTTC. It codes for CASSSNPGLAGGNEQFF.

The rearrangement uses TRBV5-1 and TRBJ1-1; D not certain. The length of the CDR3 is 16 residues. Trimming took off 0 bases at V and 3 bases at J, with 15 bases between the two ends. Germline CDR1 SGHRS, CDR2 YFSETQ. The CDR3 loop reads CASSLGRRLEHTEAFF. The CDR3 DNA reads TGCGCCAGCAGCTTGGGCCGGCGCCTGGAGCACACTGAAGCTTTCTTT.

The rearrangement uses TRBV14 and TRBJ2-2, with D hard to call. Between the trimmed V and J ends, which lost 4 bases and 5 bases, there was a span of 5 bases. CDR1 and CDR2 from the germline V gene are SGHDN and FVKESK. The CDR3 is 12 residues long. The CDR3 spells CASSPWTGELFF. In DNA form, the CDR3 reads TGTGCCAGCAGCCCCTGGACCGGGGAGCTGTTTTTT.

The CDR3 coding sequence is TGTGCCAGCAGGGACAGGGGGCAAGAGACCCAGTACTTC. Translating gives CASRDRGQETQYF. The chain links TRBV27 to TRBJ2-5; 10 nucleotides agree with TRBD1. Germline CDR1 reads MNHEY; CDR2 reads SMNVEV (reference sequence). This CDR3 has 13 residues. V lost 6 bases to trimming and J lost 2 bases; unmatched junction nucleotides: 0.

This CDR3 reads CASSLSGYLGAFF. The CDR3 region has the DNA TGTGCCAGCAGCTTAAGCGGGTATCTGGGGGCTTTCTTT. V gene TRBV11-2 combines with J gene TRBJ1-1; D call uncertain. Trimming shortened V by 2 bases and J by 11 bases, and 15 bases separated the two germline ends. Germline values: CDR1 SGHAT, CDR2 FQNNGV. This CDR3 has 13 amino acids.

The sample holds one count of this clone. The rearrangement joins TRBV27 to TRBJ2-1, with D maybe TRBD2 (5 bases). The CDR3 totals 16 residues. CDR1 and CDR2 from the germline V gene are MNHEY and SMNVEV (reference sequence). The V gene lost 5 bases and the J gene lost 0 bases, with 14 bases spanning the gap. In nucleotides, the CDR3 is TGTGCCAGCAGTCTCACTAGGCCCAGCTCCTACAATGAGCAGTTCTTC. It codes for CASSLTRPSSYNEQFF.

A note on this clone: The same CDR3 is also encoded by other DNA sequences in this sample. The CDR3 region has the DNA TGTGCCAGCAGCTTGGGCGGGAGAGGGTACAATGAGCAGTTCTTC. It codes for CASSLGGRGYNEQFF. The chain links TRBV7-9 to TRBJ2-1; 7 bases are shared with TRBD2. The CDR3 has 15 amino acids. The V gene's germline CDR1 is SEHNR and CDR2 FQNEAQ (reference sequence). Trimming cost V 3 bases and J 4 bases; bases outside gene matches: 6.

The V call is TRBV7-9, the J call TRBJ2-1; 10 positions match TRBD2. J gave up 8 bases and V 5 bases, and 12 bases lay outside the gene matches. Looked up from germline, CDR1 is SEHNR and CDR2 is FQNEAQ (reference sequence). The CDR3 extends over 16 amino acids. The CDR3 DNA reads TGTGCCAGCAGCCCCCGGGCTAGCGGGAGTGTCTATGAGCAGTTCTTC. Its protein is CASSPRASGSVYEQFF.

The gene calls are TRBV7-9 and TRBJ2-7, with D possibly TRBD1 on 6 matching bases. Deletions cut 5 bases from V and 3 bases from J, with 11 bases between. The CDR3 length is 13 residues. Germline V gene lookup returns CDR1 SEHNR and CDR2 FQNEAQ (reference sequence). For the CDR3, the DNA is TGTGCCAGCAGCCCGGGACACCTCTACGAGCAGTACTTC. This sequence encodes CASSPGHLYEQYF.

V usage is TRBV7-2 and J usage is TRBJ1-2; D uncertain. The CDR3 spans 12 residues. V was trimmed by 1 base and J by 8 bases, leaving 8 bases between them. Per the germline V gene, CDR1 is SGHTA and CDR2 is FQGNSA. CDR3 nucleotide sequence: TGTGCCAGCAGCTTAGAGGTCCGGGGCTACACCTTC. Its protein product is CASSLEVRGYTF.

The V gene is TRBV7-9, the J gene TRBJ2-7; TRBD1 matches 7 bases. The V and J ends lost 10 bases and 2 bases, in that order; junction bases with no gene match: 5. Germline CDR1 is SEHNR and CDR2 is FQNEAQ (reference sequence). The CDR3 consists of 12 residues. CDR3 region: CATQDRAYEQYF. The CDR3 nucleotides are TGTGCCACCCAAGACAGGGCCTACGAGCAGTACTTC.